This entry concerns a single TCR beta chain. Antigen: not known. These data come from a study of graft-versus-host responses after intestinal transplantation. Study background: Following induction with anti-thymocyte globulin, all recipients were given tacrolimus and steroids for roughly three years. Regarding the study as a whole: Graft-donor T cell macrochimerism in patients accompanied high graft-versus-host to host-versus-graft clonal ratios in allografts. Maximum circulating GvH clone levels tracked with early post-transplant HvG decreases. GvH clones surfaced in recipient marrow, some emerging earlier in ileum or blood.

Using immunoSEQ multiplex PCR, the repertoire was profiled, and TCRdb retains in-frame clones only, with some absent. The table includes 60,000 to 75,000 clones, under 90% detected once. Lamina propria and intraepithelial lymphocytes were released by processing graft tissue. The clonotype comes from a human patient who received an intestinal transplant, so some T cells may come from the graft donor. The sequencing used ileum tissue, collected 350 to 400 days after transplant.

The CDR3 here is CASSLGTGVGRGYTF. CDR3 sequence (DNA): TGTGCCAGCAGCTTGGGAACAGGGGTCGGAAGGGGCTACACCTTC. V gene TRBV5-6 combines with J gene TRBJ1-2; 7 bases fit TRBD1. The CDR3 is 15 residues long. Trimming at V came to 0 bases and at J to 8 bases, leaving 10 bases not matched to a gene. The germline V gene encodes CDR1 SGHDT and CDR2 YYEEEE.